Presented here are 2 T cell receptor beta chains from one specimen sequenced in a study of T cells in Graves' hyperthyroidism and ophthalmopathy. The investigators amplified TCR beta CDR3 regions from RNA transcripts. The HTBI primer set was used in a first-round RT-PCR of the TCR CDR3. TCRdb fed the multiplex PCR reads into MiXCR, producing one record per CDR3 protein. The sample contains 300,000 to 400,000 distinct CDR3 sequences, about 14% of which appear only once. The specimen was blood. The receptors come from a woman in her twenties or thirties with Graves' ophthalmopathy.

In this sample, this clonotype turned up many times. The genes are TRBV6-1 and TRBJ2-7, with 11 bases that match TRBD2. The trim removed 5 bases at V and 2 bases at J, leaving 8 bases unmatched. Germline V gene data show CDR1 as MNHNS and CDR2 as SASEGT. There are 16 residues in the CDR3. The CDR3 DNA reads as TGTGCCAGCAGTTATTCTAGCGGGGGGATCGCCTACGAGCAGTACTTC. This sequence encodes CASSYSSGGIAYEQYF.

This clonotype has at least ten counts. V is TRBV12-3 or TRBV12-4 and J is TRBJ1-2; D is undetermined. The V and J ends lost 5 bases and 3 bases respectively, with 10 bases between them. This CDR3 comprises 13 residues. The CDR3 sequence is CASSPISDYGYTF. The CDR3 nucleotides are TGTGCCAGCAGTCCCATCTCTGACTATGGCTACACCTTC.